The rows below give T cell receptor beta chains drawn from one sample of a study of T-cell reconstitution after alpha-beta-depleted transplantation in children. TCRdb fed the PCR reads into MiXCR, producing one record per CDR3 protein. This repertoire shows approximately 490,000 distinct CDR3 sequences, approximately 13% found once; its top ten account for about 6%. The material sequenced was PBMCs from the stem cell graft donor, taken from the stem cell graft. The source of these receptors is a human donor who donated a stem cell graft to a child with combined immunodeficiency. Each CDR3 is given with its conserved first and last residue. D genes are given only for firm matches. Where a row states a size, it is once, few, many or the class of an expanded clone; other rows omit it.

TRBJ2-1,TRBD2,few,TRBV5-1,TGCGCCAGCAGACTTGGATCCATGGCTGGACTAGCGGGAGGCCTACCCTACAATGAGCAGTTCTTC,CASRLGSMAGLAGGLPYNEQFF
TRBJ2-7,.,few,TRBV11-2,TGTGCCAGCAGCTTAGAGGTAAACTCCTACGAGCAGTACTTC,CASSLEVNSYEQYF
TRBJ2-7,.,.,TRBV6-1,TGTGCCAGCAGTCGCCCCGCCCGAGGGAACGAGCAGTACTTC,CASSRPARGNEQYF
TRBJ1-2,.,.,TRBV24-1,TGTGCCACCAGTGATTCTTACGGTCCTCCTCGGCGCTACACCTTC,CATSDSYGPPRRYTF
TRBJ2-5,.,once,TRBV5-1,TGCGCCAGCAGCATTAGCGGCTTTCAAGAGACCCAGTACTTC,CASSISGFQETQYF
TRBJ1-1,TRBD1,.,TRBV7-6,TGTGCCAGCAGCTCAATACAGGGGGCCCTGAACACTGAAGCTTTCTTT,CASSSIQGALNTEAFF
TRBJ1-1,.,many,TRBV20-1,TGCAGTGCCTTAGAGATTAGCCACAGGAACACTGAAGCTTTCTTT,CSALEISHRNTEAFF
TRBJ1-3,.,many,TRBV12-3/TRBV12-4,TGTGCCAGCACCGGGGACATCTCTGGAAACACCATATATTTT,CASTGDISGNTIYF
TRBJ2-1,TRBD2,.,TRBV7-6,TGTGCCAGCAGCCACCCGGGGGGTGATGAGCAGTTCTTC,CASSHPGGDEQFF
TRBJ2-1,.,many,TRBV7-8,TGTGCCAGCAGCTTATCCCCCAGGGGCGGGGGTTACAATGAGCAGTTCTTC,CASSLSPRGGGYNEQFF
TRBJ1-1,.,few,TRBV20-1,TGCAGTGCTAGCGGGGACCTGAACACTGAAGCTTTCTTT,CSASGDLNTEAFF
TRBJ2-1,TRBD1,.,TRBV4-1,TGCGCCAGCAGCCAAGTAACTAAGGGACAGGACAATGAGCAGTTCTTC,CASSQVTKGQDNEQFF
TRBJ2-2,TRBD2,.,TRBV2,TGTGCCAGCAGTGCGGGAGCGGGGCTGATCGGGGAGCTGTTTTTT,CASSAGAGLIGELFF
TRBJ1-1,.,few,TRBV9,TGTGCCAGCACCAAAACGGGGGCAAATGAAGCTTTCTTT,CASTKTGANEAFF
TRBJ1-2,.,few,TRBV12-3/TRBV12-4,TGTGCCAGCAGCTTACCCACGGCGGGACAAGGCTACACCTTC,CASSLPTAGQGYTF
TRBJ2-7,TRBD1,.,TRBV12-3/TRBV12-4,TGTGCCAGCAGCTTAAGACAGGGGCGCTACGAGCAGTACTTC,CASSLRQGRYEQYF